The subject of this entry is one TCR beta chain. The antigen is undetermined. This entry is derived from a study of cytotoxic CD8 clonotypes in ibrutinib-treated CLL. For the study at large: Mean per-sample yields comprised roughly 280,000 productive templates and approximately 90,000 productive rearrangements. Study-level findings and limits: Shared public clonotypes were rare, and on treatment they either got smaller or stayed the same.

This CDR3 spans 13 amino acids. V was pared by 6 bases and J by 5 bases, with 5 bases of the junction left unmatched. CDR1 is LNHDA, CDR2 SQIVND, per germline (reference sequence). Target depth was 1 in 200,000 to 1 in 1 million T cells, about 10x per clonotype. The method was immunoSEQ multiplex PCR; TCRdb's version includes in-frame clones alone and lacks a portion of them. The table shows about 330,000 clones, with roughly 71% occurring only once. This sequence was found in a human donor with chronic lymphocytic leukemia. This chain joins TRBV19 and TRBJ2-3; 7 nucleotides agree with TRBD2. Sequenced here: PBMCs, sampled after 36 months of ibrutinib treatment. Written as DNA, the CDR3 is TGTGCCAGTAGGTTGGGAGGGGAAGATACGCAGTATTTT. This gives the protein CASRLGGEDTQYF.